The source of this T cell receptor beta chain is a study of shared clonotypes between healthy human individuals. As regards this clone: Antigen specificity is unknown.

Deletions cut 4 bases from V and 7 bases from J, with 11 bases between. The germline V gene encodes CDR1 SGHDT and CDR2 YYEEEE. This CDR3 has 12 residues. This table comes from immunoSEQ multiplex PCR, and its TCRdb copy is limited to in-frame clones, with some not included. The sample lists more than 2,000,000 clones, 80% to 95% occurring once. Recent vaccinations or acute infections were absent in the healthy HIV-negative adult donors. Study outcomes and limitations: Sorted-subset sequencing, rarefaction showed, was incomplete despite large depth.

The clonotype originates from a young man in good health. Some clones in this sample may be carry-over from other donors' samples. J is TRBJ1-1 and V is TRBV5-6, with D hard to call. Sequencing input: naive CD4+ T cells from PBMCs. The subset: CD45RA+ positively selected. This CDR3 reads CASSVQWGEAFF. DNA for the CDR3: TGTGCCAGCAGCGTTCAATGGGGTGAAGCTTTCTTT.